This TCR beta chain was sequenced for a study of CD8 T cells in Susac syndrome. Study-level points and caveats: The relatively small number of individuals in the TCR sequencing and HLA analysis was acknowledged by the study.

Reverse transcription of about 0.45 to 1 ug RNA was performed with random hexamers. TCRdb redid the calling of the immunoSEQ multiplex PCR reads with MiXCR, one entry per CDR3 protein. The sample yields roughly 190,000 distinct CDR3 sequences, approximately 96% seen once. In its sample, this clonotype was seen a few times. What it binds is unknown. This CDR3 has 13 amino acids. V lost 4 bases, J lost 1 base, and 7 bases lay in between. Germline V gene data show CDR1 as SEHNR and CDR2 as FQNEAQ (reference sequence). This receptor was identified in a human donor with Susac syndrome. The V call is TRBV7-9, the J call TRBJ2-5; TRBD2 is a possible D gene (6 bases). Sequencing input: CD4+ T cells from PBMCs. The chain's CDR3 is CASSSGVQETQYF. The CDR3, as DNA: TGTGCCAGCAGCTCGGGGGTCCAAGAGACCCAGTACTTC.